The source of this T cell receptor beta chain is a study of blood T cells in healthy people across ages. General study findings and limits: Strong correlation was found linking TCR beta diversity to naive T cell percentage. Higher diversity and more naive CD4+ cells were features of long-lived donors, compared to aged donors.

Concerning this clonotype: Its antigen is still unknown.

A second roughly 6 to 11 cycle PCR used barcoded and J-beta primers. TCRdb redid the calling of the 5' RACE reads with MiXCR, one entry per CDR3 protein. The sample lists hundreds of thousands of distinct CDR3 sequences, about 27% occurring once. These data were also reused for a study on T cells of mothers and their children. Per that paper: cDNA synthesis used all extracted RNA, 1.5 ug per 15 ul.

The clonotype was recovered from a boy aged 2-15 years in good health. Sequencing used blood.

The CDR3 DNA reads TGTGCCAGCAGTTACTCCCAGCGGGAGGCGTCCTACAATGAGCAGTTCTTC. Translating it yields CASSYSQREASYNEQFF. The gene calls are TRBV6-2 or TRBV6-3 and TRBJ2-1; 9 bases align to TRBD2. Germline V gene data show CDR1 as MNHEY and CDR2 as SVGEGT. The junction had 4 bases not matched to a gene; V was cut back by 0 bases and J by 1 base. The CDR3 has 17 residues.